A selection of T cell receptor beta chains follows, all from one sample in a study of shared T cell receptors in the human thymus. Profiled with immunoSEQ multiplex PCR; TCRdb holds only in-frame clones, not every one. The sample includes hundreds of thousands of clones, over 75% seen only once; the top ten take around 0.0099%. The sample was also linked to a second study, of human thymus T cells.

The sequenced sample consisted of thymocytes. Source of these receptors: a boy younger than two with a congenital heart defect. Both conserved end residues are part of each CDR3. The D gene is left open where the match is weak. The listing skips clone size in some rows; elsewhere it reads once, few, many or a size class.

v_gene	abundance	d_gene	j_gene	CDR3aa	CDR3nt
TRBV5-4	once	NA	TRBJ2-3	CASRASETDTQYF	TGTGCCAGTCGGGCTAGCGAGACAGATACGCAGTATTTT
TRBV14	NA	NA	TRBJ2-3	CASRPSRIPAVCNTQYF	TGTGCCAGCAGGCCCAGCAGGATACCTGCCGTTTGTAATACGCAGTATTTT
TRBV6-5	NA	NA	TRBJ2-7	CASSKTVPTYEQYF	TGTGCCAGCAGTAAGACAGTACCTACCTACGAGCAGTACTTC
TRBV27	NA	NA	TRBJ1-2	CASQGNYGYTF	TGTGCCAGTCAGGGGAACTATGGCTACACCTTC
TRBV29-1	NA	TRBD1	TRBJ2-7	CSAMGTGGTDEQYF	TGCAGCGCTATGGGGACAGGGGGGACCGACGAGCAGTACTTC
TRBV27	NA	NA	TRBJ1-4	CASRNSPAATNEKLFF	TGTGCCAGCAGAAACTCCCCGGCGGCCACTAATGAAAAACTGTTTTTT
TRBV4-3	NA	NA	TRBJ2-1	CASSQDSRGEQFF	TGCGCCAGCAGCCAAGATTCAAGGGGAGAGCAGTTCTTC
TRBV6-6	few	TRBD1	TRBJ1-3	CASSWIRQGLNTIYF	TGTGCCAGCAGTTGGATCCGACAGGGTCTAAACACCATATATTTT
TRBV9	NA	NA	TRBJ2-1	CASSASGDEQFF	TGTGCCAGCAGCGCTTCGGGTGATGAGCAGTTCTTC
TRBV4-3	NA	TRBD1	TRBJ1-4	CASSDRAKSNEKLFF	TGCGCCAGCAGCGACAGGGCGAAGTCTAATGAAAAACTGTTTTTT
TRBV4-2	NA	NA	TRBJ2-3	CASSPGSSGSTDTQYF	TGTGCCAGCAGTCCCGGCTCAAGCGGATCCACAGATACGCAGTATTTT
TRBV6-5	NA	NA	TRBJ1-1	CASSYETEAEAFF	TGTGCCAGCAGTTACGAGACAGAAGCTGAAGCTTTCTTT
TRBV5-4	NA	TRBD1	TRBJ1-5	CASTRTGGNQPQHF	TGTGCCAGCACTAGGACAGGGGGCAATCAGCCCCAGCATTTT
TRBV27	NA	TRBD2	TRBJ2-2	CASSASDRGASGRRAGELFF	TGTGCCAGCAGTGCGTCGGACAGGGGAGCTAGCGGGAGGAGGGCCGGGGAGCTGTTTTTT
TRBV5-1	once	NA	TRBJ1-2	CASSPSNYGYTF	TGCGCCAGCAGCCCCTCTAACTATGGCTACACCTTC
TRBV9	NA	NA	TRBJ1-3	CASSVAYQRRDRRNTIYF	TGTGCCAGCAGCGTAGCTTACCAAAGACGTGACAGACGAAACACCATATATTTT
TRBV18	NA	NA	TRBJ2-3	CASSPPKLDTQYF	TGTGCCAGCTCACCACCAAAACTAGATACGCAGTATTTT
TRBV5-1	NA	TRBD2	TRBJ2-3	CASSLPRTSGSNTQYF	TGCGCCAGCAGCCTCCCTCGGACTAGCGGGAGTAATACGCAGTATTTT
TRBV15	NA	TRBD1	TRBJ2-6	CATRERGPGANVLTF	TGTGCCACCAGAGAAAGGGGGCCTGGGGCCAACGTCCTGACTTTC
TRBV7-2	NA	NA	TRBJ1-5	CASSRGRTVPSNQPQHF	TGTGCCAGCAGCCGAGGTCGGACTGTACCCAGCAATCAGCCCCAGCATTTT
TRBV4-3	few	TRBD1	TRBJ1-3	CASSHVGQRLGNTIYF	TGCGCCAGCAGCCACGTGGGACAGCGTCTCGGAAACACCATATATTTT
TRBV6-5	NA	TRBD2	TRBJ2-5	CASSRRGTDQETQYF	TGTGCCAGCAGCAGGCGGGGGACCGATCAAGAGACCCAGTACTTC
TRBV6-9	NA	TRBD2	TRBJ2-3	CASSPSGPSTDTQYF	TGTGCCAGCAGTCCTAGCGGCCCTAGCACAGATACGCAGTATTTT
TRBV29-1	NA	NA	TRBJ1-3	CSVESIGDTIYF	TGCAGCGTTGAATCGATTGGAGACACCATATATTTT
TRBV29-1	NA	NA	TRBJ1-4	CSVASGATNEKLFF	TGCAGCGTTGCCTCGGGAGCAACTAATGAAAAACTGTTTTTT
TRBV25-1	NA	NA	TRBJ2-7	CASSEFGGGSSYEQYF	TGTGCCAGCAGTGAATTTGGGGGGGGCAGCTCCTACGAGCAGTACTTC
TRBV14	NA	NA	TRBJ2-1	CASSQDWDLIAYNEQFF	TGTGCCAGCAGCCAAGATTGGGATTTAATAGCGTACAATGAGCAGTTCTTC
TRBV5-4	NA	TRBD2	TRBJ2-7	CASSLAPTSGRAYEQYF	TGTGCCAGCAGCTTGGCCCCGACTAGCGGGAGGGCATACGAGCAGTACTTC
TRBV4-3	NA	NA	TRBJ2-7	CASSPTAGANFYEQYF	TGCGCCAGCAGCCCCACCGCAGGGGCCAATTTCTACGAGCAGTACTTC
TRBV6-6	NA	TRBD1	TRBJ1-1	CASSYCRTGQDTEAFF	TGTGCCAGCAGTTACTGCCGGACAGGGCAAGACACTGAAGCTTTCTTT
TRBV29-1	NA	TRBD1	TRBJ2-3	CSVGARTGDADTDTQYF	TGCAGCGTCGGGGCTCGGACAGGCGATGCAGATACAGATACGCAGTATTTT
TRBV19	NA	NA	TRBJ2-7	CASSLQGPTPFYEQYF	TGTGCCAGTAGTCTTCAGGGGCCCACCCCGTTTTACGAGCAGTACTTC
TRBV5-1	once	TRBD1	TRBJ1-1	CASSLAGTGGGGAFF	TGCGCCAGCAGCTTGGCGGGGACAGGGGGCGGCGGAGCTTTCTTT
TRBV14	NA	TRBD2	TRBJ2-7	CASSQKSAGEYEQYF	TGTGCCAGCAGCCAGAAGTCAGCGGGAGAATACGAGCAGTACTTC
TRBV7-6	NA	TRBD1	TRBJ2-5	CASSLGAGGSETQYF	TGTGCCAGCAGCTTAGGGGCAGGGGGCTCAGAGACCCAGTACTTC
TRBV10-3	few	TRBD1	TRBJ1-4	CAISEQGGMNEKLFF	TGTGCCATCAGTGAACAGGGGGGAATGAATGAAAAACTGTTTTTT
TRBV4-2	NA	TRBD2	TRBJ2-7	CASSQDGKTSGGSYEQYF	TGTGCCAGCAGCCAAGATGGGAAAACTAGCGGCGGCTCCTACGAGCAGTACTTC